This T cell receptor (beta chain) was observed in a study of blood T cells in healthy people across ages. The CDR3 is made up of 15 amino acids. CDR1 and CDR2 (germline): ENHRY, SYGVKD. This clonotype occurred a few times. Sample-barcoded 5' priming and a J-beta primer mix drove a second PCR of roughly 6 to 12 cycles. One entry per CDR3 protein results from TCRdb running MiXCR on the 5' RACE reads. The table records about 540,000 distinct CDR3 sequences, 24% of them present only once. These data are also associated with another study on T cells of mothers and their children.

The material sequenced was blood. The receptor's source is a boy between 10 and 17 years old in good health. The rearrangement joins TRBV10-3 to TRBJ2-7; TRBD2 matches at 12 bases. With the DNA end fitting TRBJ2-1 better, the J assignment may be wrong. The CDR3: CAISGLAGVGNEQFF. In DNA, the CDR3 is TGTGCCATCAGTGGACTAGCGGGAGTCGGGAATGAGCAGTTCTTC.